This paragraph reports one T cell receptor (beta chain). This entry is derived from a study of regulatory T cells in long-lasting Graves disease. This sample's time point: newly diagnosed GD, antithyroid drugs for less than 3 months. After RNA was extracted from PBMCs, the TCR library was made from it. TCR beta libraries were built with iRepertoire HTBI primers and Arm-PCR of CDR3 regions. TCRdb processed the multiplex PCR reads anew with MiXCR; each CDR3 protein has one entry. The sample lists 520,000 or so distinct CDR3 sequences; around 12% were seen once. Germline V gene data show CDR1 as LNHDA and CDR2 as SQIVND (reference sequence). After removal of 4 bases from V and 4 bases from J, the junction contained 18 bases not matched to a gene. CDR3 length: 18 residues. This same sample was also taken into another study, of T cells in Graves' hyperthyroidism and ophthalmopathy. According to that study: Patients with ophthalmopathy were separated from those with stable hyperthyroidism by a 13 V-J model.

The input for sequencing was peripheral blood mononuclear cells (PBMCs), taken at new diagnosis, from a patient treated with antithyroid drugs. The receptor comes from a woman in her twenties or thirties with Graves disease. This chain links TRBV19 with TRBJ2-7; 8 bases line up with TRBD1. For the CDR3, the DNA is TGTGCCAGTAGTACCCCCCCCCCACGACAGGGGTGGAAATACGAGCAGTACTTC. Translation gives CASSTPPPRQGWKYEQYF.